This entry lists 16 T cell receptor beta chains sequenced from one sample in a study of radiation and T cells in renal cell carcinoma. Described time point: blood 2 weeks post-SBRT. This sample's treatment: 15 Gy SBRT to primary tumor, nephrectomy 4 weeks later. Assay used: immunoSEQ multiplex PCR; TCRdb lists only in-frame clones, some missing. The data show fewer than 150,000 clones, around 89% seen once. The starting material was blood, obtained from a patient whose treatment included radiotherapy and nephrectomy. The receptors were gathered from a woman between 70 and 85 years old with renal cell carcinoma.

J is TRBJ1-2 and V is TRBV20-1, with D unresolved. There are 11 residues in the CDR3. The V end was cut by 7 bases, the J end by 3 bases, with 9 bases between. Germline V CDR1 and CDR2: DFQATT, SNEGSKA (reference sequence). The CDR3 DNA is TGCAGTGATAGGACTCACTATGGCTACACCTTC. This sequence encodes CSDRTHYGYTF.

The V and J genes are TRBV5-5 and TRBJ1-5; D is perhaps TRBD1 (6 bases). CDR1 is SGHKS, CDR2 YYEKEE, per germline (reference sequence). V lost 1 base and J 9 bases, leaving 11 bases between the germline ends. The CDR3 has 13 amino acids. CDR3 sequence (DNA): TGTGCCAGCAGCTTGCCAGGGGTGGGGCCCCAGCATTTT. This gives the protein CASSLPGVGPQHF.

This clone has just one count. This chain connects TRBV5-1 to TRBJ2-3; 7 bases match TRBD2. The ends lost 7 bases at V and 1 base at J; junction bases unmatched: 0. This CDR3 spans 12 amino acids. CDR1 and CDR2 from the germline V gene are SGHRS and YFSETQ. CDR3 coding DNA: TGCGCCAGCCGGGAGGGCACAGATACGCAGTATTTT. It is translated as CASREGTDTQYF.

V usage is TRBV6-5 and J usage is TRBJ1-5; D might be TRBD1 (5 bases). The CDR3 length is 14 residues. The V gene's germline CDR1 is MNHEY and CDR2 SVGAGI. Trimming took off 2 bases at V and 4 bases at J, with 9 bases between the two ends. CDR3: CASSYAAGNQPQHF. For the CDR3, the DNA is TGTGCCAGCAGTTACGCGGCAGGGAATCAGCCCCAGCATTTT.

The table lists this clone with a count of one. This chain uses TRBV10-3 with TRBJ2-3, with 10 nucleotides matching TRBD1. Germline V gene lookup returns CDR1 ENHRY and CDR2 SYGVKD. The V gene end was trimmed by 10 bases and the J gene end by 3 bases; junction bases not matched to a gene: 19. There are 18 residues in the CDR3. The CDR3 DNA follows: TGTGCCACTGGGACAGGGGTAACGGGGGGGCCAGGGACAGATACGCAGTATTTT. This sequence encodes CATGTGVTGGPGTDTQYF.

This clone occurred a few times. This chain joins TRBV7-9 and TRBJ1-5; D is undetermined. V dropped 4 bases and J dropped 0 bases, with 13 bases sitting between them. In germline, CDR1 is SEHNR, CDR2 FQNEAQ (reference sequence). CDR3 length equals 16 residues. This CDR3 reads CASSSSGWPSNQPQHF. The DNA of the CDR3 is TGTGCCAGCAGCTCAAGTGGCTGGCCTAGCAATCAGCCCCAGCATTTT.

Here the CDR3 reads CASSLGPSYEQYF. CDR3 sequence (DNA): TGTGCCAGCAGCTTGGGACCCTCCTACGAGCAGTACTTC. V is TRBV7-9 and J is TRBJ2-7; D is possibly TRBD1 or TRBD2 (5 bases each). This CDR3 has 13 residues. V lost 3 bases, J lost 0 bases, and 6 bases lay in between. Per the germline V gene, CDR1 is SEHNR and CDR2 is FQNEAQ (reference sequence).

This clone was seen a handful of times. The sample holds other DNA sequences that translate to the same CDR3. V usage is TRBV13 and J usage is TRBJ1-2; D is undetermined. The V gene's germline CDR1 is PRHDT and CDR2 FYEKMQ (reference sequence). The V and J ends lost 0 bases and 0 bases respectively, with 5 bases between them. The CDR3 is 14 residues long. The CDR3 DNA sequence: TGTGCCAGCAGCTTAGGGCGGACTAACTATGGCTACACCTTC. This codes for CASSLGRTNYGYTF.

The CDR3 region is CASSALGSHQPQHF. The DNA of the CDR3 is TGTGCCAGCAGCGCACTGGGGAGCCATCAGCCCCAGCATTTT. V gene TRBV25-1 combines with J gene TRBJ1-5; no clear D. Per the germline V gene, CDR1 is MGHDK and CDR2 is SYGVNS. This CDR3 region has 14 residues. The V end lost 6 bases, the J end lost 5 bases, and 14 bases lay between the germline ends.

The chain couples TRBV6-1 to TRBJ2-7; 10 bases match TRBD1. V trimming: 2 bases; J trimming: 5 bases; junction bases outside the gene matches: 9. Germline V gene lookup returns CDR1 MNHNS and CDR2 SASEGT. This CDR3 comprises 16 residues. This CDR3 reads CASSERGGTGVHEQYF. DNA of the CDR3: TGTGCCAGCAGTGAACGGGGAGGGACAGGGGTCCACGAGCAGTACTTC.

The chain joins TRBV7-9 to TRBJ1-1; 9 bases are a match to TRBD1. The V segment lost 1 base and the J segment 6 bases; nucleotides outside the gene matches: 3. This CDR3 region has 14 residues. Germline CDR1 reads SEHNR; CDR2 reads FQNEAQ (reference sequence). Here the CDR3 DNA reads TGTGCCAGCAGCTTAGTACAGGGGGCTGCTGAAGCTTTCTTT. This codes for CASSLVQGAAEAFF.

The rearrangement joins TRBV9 to TRBJ2-1; D is unresolved. Germline CDR1 and CDR2: SGDLS and YYNGEE. V was clipped by 0 bases and J by 0 bases, with 10 bases between them. The CDR3 extends over 16 amino acids. The CDR3: CASSVDHLSSYNEQFF. The CDR3 nucleotides are TGTGCCAGCAGCGTAGATCATTTGAGCTCCTACAATGAGCAGTTCTTC.

The V call is TRBV28, the J call TRBJ2-3; TRBD2 might be the D (6 bases). The CDR3 extends over 10 amino acids. Germline lookup yields CDR1 MDHEN and CDR2 SYDVKM. V gave up 11 bases and J gave up 9 bases, with 12 bases separating them. The CDR3 bases are TGTGCCGGAACTCGGGGGACGCAGTATTTT. This translates into CAGTRGTQYF.

The chain couples TRBV7-9 to TRBJ2-3; TRBD1 agrees at 9 bases. The V segment lost 0 bases and the J segment 0 bases; nucleotides outside the gene matches: 4. CDR3 length: 17 residues. Per germline, CDR1 SEHNR and CDR2 FQNEAQ (reference sequence). The CDR3 sequence is CASSLAAGQGSTDTQYF. The CDR3 DNA is TGTGCCAGCAGCTTAGCGGCGGGACAGGGAAGCACAGATACGCAGTATTTT.

The J gene is TRBJ2-5, the V gene TRBV7-9, with 7 bases aligning to TRBD1. The V gene's germline CDR1 is SEHNR and CDR2 FQNEAQ (reference sequence). There are 14 residues in the CDR3. J gave up 3 bases and V 0 bases, and 1 base lay outside the gene matches. The CDR3 spells CASSLAGQEETQYF. The CDR3 DNA reads as TGTGCCAGCAGCTTAGCTGGACAGGAAGAGACCCAGTACTTC.

The V gene is TRBV4-2, the J gene TRBJ2-3; no clear D. Germline-derived CDR1 and CDR2 are LGHNA and YNFKEQ. The CDR3 consists of 13 residues. V was pared by 2 bases and J by 1 base, with 4 bases between. CDR3 nucleotide sequence: TGTGCCAGCAGCCAACAGGGCACAGATACGCAGTATTTT. This sequence encodes CASSQQGTDTQYF.